There are many counts of the clone carrying this T cell receptor (beta chain). Trimming stripped 5 bases from V and 4 bases from J, with 10 bases between. Germline V gene lookup returns CDR1 KGHDR and CDR2 SFDVKD. CDR3 size: 13 residues. This record belongs to a study of patients and donors after allogeneic stem cell transplantation. From the RT-PCR reads, TCRdb called clonotypes with MiXCR, one entry per CDR3 protein. The sample contains fewer than 500,000 distinct CDR3 sequences, around 16% of which appear only once. The receptor was derived from a human donor who was either an allogeneic HSCT recipient or a stem cell or donor lymphocyte infusion donor (not recorded which). It is not recorded whose cells these are; they may come from a transplant donor. The chain links TRBV24-1 to TRBJ1-2; D unresolved. The specimen sequenced was blood, either unsorted or a sorted T cell fraction (not recorded which). CDR3 coding DNA: TGTGCCACCAGTGGGAGTCGGACCTATGGCTACACCTTC. This gives the protein CATSGSRTYGYTF.